This T cell receptor beta chain was identified during a study of T cell clonality in common variable immunodeficiency. Study results and caveats: CVID subjects showed higher TCRbeta clonality than healthy controls. Compared with controls, CVID subjects had fewer shared TCRbeta clones. Fewer deletions and N-nucleotide insertions were reportedly seen in common variable immunodeficiency TCR beta sequences.

This clone was seen repeatedly, ten times or more. No antigen is known for it. Control and CVID samples contributed equal amounts of genomic DNA. The table came from immunoSEQ multiplex PCR; TCRdb's copy has only in-frame clones and leaves some out. There are tens of thousands of clones in the sample, none observed a single time. The source material was peripheral blood mononuclear cells. The TCR comes from a person between 18 and 75 years old in good health.

CDR3 DNA (partial): TGTGCCAGTAACGACAGGGGCCATCAGCCC. It yields the protein CASNDRGHQP. The whole CDR3 protein is CASNDRGHQPQHF. The V and J genes are TRBV19 and TRBJ1-5, with 8 nucleotides matching TRBD1. The sequenced fragment ends 3 residues before the CDR3 boundary, so the rest is inferred from the germline J gene. V was clipped by 7 bases and J by 5 bases; unmatched bases: 4. The CDR3 runs 13 residues. The germline V gene encodes CDR1 LNHDA and CDR2 SQIVND (reference sequence).